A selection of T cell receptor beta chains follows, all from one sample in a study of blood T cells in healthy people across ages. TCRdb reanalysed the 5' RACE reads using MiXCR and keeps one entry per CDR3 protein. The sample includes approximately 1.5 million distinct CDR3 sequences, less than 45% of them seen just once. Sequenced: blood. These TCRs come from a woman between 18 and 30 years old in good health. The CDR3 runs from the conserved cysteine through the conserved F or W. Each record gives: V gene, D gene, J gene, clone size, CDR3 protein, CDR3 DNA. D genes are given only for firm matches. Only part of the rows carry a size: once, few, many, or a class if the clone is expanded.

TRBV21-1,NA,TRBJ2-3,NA,CASSMGTEATDTQYF,TGTGCCAGCAGCATGGGGACAGAGGCAACAGATACGCAGTATTTT
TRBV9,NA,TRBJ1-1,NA,CASSVDPGSGNTEAFF,TGTGCCAGCAGCGTAGACCCAGGGTCGGGGAACACTGAAGCTTTCTTT
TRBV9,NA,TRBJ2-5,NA,CTSSQDVQETQYF,TGTACCAGCAGCCAGGATGTTCAAGAGACCCAGTACTTC
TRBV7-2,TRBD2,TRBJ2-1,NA,CASSSPGTSGGSSSYNEQFF,TGTGCCAGCAGCTCCCCCGGGACTAGCGGGGGTTCCAGCTCCTACAATGAGCAGTTCTTC
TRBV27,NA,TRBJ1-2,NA,CASRAGVNYGYTF,TGTGCCAGCAGAGCAGGGGTTAACTATGGCTACACCTTC
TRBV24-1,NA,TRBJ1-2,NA,CATSDMTVDYGYTF,TGTGCCACCAGTGATATGACAGTCGACTATGGCTACACCTTC
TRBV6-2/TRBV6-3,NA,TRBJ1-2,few,CASSYSGGSSYGYTF,TGTGCCAGCAGTTACTCTGGGGGATCGAGCTATGGCTACACCTTC
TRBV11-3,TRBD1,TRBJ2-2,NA,CASSLGNRGNTGELFF,TGTGCCAGCAGCTTGGGAAACAGGGGGAACACCGGGGAGCTGTTTTTT
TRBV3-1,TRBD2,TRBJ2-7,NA,CASSQDGPSGIYEQYF,TGTGCCAGCAGCCAAGATGGCCCTAGCGGGATTTACGAGCAGTACTTC
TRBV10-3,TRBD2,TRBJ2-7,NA,CAISGPGGVSYEQYF,TGTGCCATCAGTGGCCCTGGGGGGGTATCCTACGAGCAGTACTTC
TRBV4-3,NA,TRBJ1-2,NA,CASSQDGLGGPHYGYTF,TGCGCCAGCAGCCAAGATGGCCTGGGGGGGCCTCACTATGGCTACACCTTC
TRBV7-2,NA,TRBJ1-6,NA,CASSRVWSPLHF,TGTGCCAGCAGCAGGGTTTGGTCACCCCTCCACTTT
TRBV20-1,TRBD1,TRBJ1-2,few,CSARGLDRGNYGYTF,TGCAGTGCTAGAGGACTGGACAGGGGAAACTATGGCTACACCTTC
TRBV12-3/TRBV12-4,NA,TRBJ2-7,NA,CASSYRHNEQYF,TGTGCCAGCAGTTACAGACACAATGAGCAGTACTTC
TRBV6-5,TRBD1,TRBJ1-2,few,CASSYHWTGKGEGYTF,TGTGCCAGCAGTTACCATTGGACAGGGAAGGGAGAGGGCTACACCTTC
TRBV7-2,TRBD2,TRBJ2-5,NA,CASPAGPHQETQYF,TGTGCCAGCCCAGCGGGGCCCCATCAAGAGACCCAGTACTTC
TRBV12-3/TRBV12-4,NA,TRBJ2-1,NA,CASSFLRGDYNEQFF,TGTGCCAGCAGTTTCTTGAGGGGGGATTACAATGAGCAGTTCTTC
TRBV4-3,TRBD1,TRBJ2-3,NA,CASSQIGQGFGDTQYF,TGCGCCAGCAGCCAAATAGGACAGGGGTTTGGAGATACGCAGTATTTT
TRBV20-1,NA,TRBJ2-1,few,CSAPGGVDYNEQFF,TGCAGTGCTCCGGGCGGGGTAGACTACAATGAGCAGTTCTTC
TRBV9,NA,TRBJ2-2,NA,CASSVSGGNPTGELFF,TGTGCCAGCAGCGTATCCGGCGGGAATCCCACCGGGGAGCTGTTTTTT
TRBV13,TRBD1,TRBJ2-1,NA,CASSHYRDRGSNEQFF,TGTGCCAGCAGCCACTACCGGGACAGGGGGTCCAATGAGCAGTTCTTC
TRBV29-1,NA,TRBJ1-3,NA,CSFVGLSGNTIYF,TGCAGCTTTGTGGGCCTCTCTGGAAACACCATATATTTT
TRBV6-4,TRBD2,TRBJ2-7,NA,CAPSPAGGLTRNYEQYF,TGTGCCCCCAGCCCAGCGGGGGGCCTAACACGTAATTACGAGCAGTACTTC
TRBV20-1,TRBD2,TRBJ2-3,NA,CSARDRGLAGGQQYF,TGCAGTGCTAGAGATCGGGGACTAGCGGGAGGTCAGCAGTATTTT
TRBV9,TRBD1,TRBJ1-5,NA,CASPDRGHQPQHF,TGTGCCAGCCCGGACAGGGGGCATCAGCCCCAGCATTTT
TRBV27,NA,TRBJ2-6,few,CASSLLVSSGANVLTF,TGTGCCAGCAGTTTACTCGTAAGCTCTGGGGCCAACGTCCTGACTTTC
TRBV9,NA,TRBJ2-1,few,CASSGQWGGVPDNEQFF,TGTGCCAGCAGTGGTCAATGGGGGGGCGTGCCCGACAATGAGCAGTTCTTC
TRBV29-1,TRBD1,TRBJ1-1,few,CCARQGANTEAFF,TGCTGCGCAAGACAGGGGGCAAACACTGAAGCTTTCTTT
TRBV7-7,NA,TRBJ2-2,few,CASSLMDTGELFF,TGTGCTAGCAGCCTAATGGACACCGGGGAGCTGTTTTTT
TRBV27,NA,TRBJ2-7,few,CASSLQGSVYEQYF,TGTGCCAGCAGTCTTCAGGGTAGTGTGTACGAGCAGTACTTC
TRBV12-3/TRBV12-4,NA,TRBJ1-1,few,CASSPPTGMNTEAFF,TGTGCCAGCAGTCCTCCGACAGGAATGAACACTGAAGCTTTCTTT
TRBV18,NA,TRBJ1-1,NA,CASSPSTGFSEAFF,TGTGCCAGCTCACCATCAACTGGTTTCTCTGAAGCTTTCTTT
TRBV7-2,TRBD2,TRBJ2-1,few,CASSLLAGNSYNEQFF,TGTGCCAGCAGCCTACTAGCGGGAAACTCCTACAATGAGCAGTTCTTC
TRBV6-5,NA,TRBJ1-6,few,CASSYSLGGNSPLHF,TGTGCCAGCAGTTACTCGTTGGGTGGGAATTCACCCCTCCACTTT
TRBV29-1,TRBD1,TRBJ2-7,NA,CSVGTGLYEQYF,TGCAGCGTAGGGACAGGGTTATACGAGCAGTACTTC
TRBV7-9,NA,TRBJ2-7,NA,CAGSPLRGREQYF,TGTGCCGGCAGCCCCCTTCGAGGGCGGGAGCAGTACTTC
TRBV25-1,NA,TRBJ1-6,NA,CASSEGIYNSPLHF,TGTGCCAGCAGTGAGGGGATTTATAATTCACCCCTCCACTTT
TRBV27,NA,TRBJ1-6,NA,CASALRGWGSPLHF,TGTGCCAGCGCCCTTAGGGGTTGGGGGTCACCCCTCCACTTT
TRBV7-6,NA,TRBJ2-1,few,CASSSRDGHYNEQFF,TGTGCCAGCAGCTCCCGGGACGGCCACTACAATGAGCAGTTCTTC
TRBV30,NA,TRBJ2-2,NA,CAWILDGNTGELFF,TGTGCCTGGATTTTGGACGGCAATACCGGGGAGCTGTTTTTT
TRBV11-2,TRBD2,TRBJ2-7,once,CASSLVPLAGGIEQYF,TGTGCCAGCAGCTTAGTTCCCTTAGCGGGAGGAATCGAGCAGTACTTC
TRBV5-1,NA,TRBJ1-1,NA,CASSPGGDFAAFF,TGCGCCAGCAGCCCCGGGGGGGACTTTGCCGCTTTCTTT
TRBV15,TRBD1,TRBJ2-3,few,CATSTGDADTQYF,TGTGCCACCTCGACAGGGGATGCAGATACGCAGTATTTT
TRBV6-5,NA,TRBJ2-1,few,CASSYSAWGKHYNEQFF,TGTGCCAGCAGTTACTCTGCTTGGGGGAAACACTACAATGAGCAGTTCTTC
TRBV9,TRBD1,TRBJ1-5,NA,CASSVAGQVGWGNQPQHF,TGTGCCAGCAGCGTAGCGGGACAGGTCGGGTGGGGCAATCAGCCCCAGCATTTT
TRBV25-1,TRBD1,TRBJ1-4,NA,CASSEMGMGQSVATNEKLFF,TGTGCCAGCAGTGAAATGGGAATGGGACAGTCAGTTGCAACTAATGAAAAACTGTTTTTT
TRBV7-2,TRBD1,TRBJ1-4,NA,CASSVGQGVEKLFF,TGTGCCAGCAGCGTGGGACAGGGGGTTGAAAAACTGTTTTTT
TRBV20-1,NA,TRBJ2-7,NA,CSVVGEQSYEQYF,TGCAGTGTAGTGGGAGAGCAATCCTACGAGCAGTACTTC
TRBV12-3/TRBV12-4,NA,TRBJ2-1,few,CASRAGINNEQFF,TGTGCCAGCAGGGCAGGAATAAACAATGAGCAGTTCTTC
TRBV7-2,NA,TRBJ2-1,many,CASSFGQASYNEQFF,TGTGCCAGCAGCTTTGGGCAGGCCTCCTACAATGAGCAGTTCTTC
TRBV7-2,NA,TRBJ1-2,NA,CASSPRGTGGWAYGYTF,TGTGCCAGCAGCCCACGGGGTACTGGTGGCTGGGCCTATGGCTACACCTTC
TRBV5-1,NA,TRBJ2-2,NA,CASRLDGNTGELFF,TGCGCCAGCAGACTGGACGGGAACACCGGGGAGCTGTTTTTT
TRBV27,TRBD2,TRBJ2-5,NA,CASSPGLVPETQYF,TGTGCCAGCAGTCCCGGACTAGTCCCCGAGACCCAGTACTTC
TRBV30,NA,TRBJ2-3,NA,CALGERAWTQYF,TGTGCCCTGGGGGAGAGAGCATGGACGCAGTATTTT
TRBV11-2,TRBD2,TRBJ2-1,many,CASSLALAGSNEQFF,TGTGCCAGCAGCTTAGCTCTAGCGGGAAGCAATGAGCAGTTCTTC
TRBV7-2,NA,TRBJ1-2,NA,CASSFETEGYTF,TGTGCCAGCAGCTTCGAGACAGAAGGCTACACCTTC
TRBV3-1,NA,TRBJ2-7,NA,CASSHRGGTGTGLYEQYF,TGTGCCAGCAGCCATAGGGGAGGAACGGGAACAGGGCTATATGAGCAGTACTTC
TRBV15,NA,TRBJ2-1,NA,CATSRDGLNHNEQFF,TGTGCCACCAGCAGAGATGGCCTAAACCACAATGAGCAGTTCTTC
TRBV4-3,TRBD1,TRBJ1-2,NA,CASSQRQGEGYTF,TGCGCCAGCAGCCAACGACAGGGTGAAGGCTACACCTTC
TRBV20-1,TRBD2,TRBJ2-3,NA,CSARRTSGITDTQYF,TGTAGTGCGAGACGGACTAGCGGGATCACAGATACGCAGTATTTT